This T cell receptor (beta chain) was observed in a study of glioma-infiltrating T cells. Study-level results: A blood CDR3 motif signature was depleted in highly divergent patients.

This clonotype has just a few counts. Its antigen is unidentified. CDR1 is SGHTA and CDR2 is FQGTGA in the germline V gene. The germline V and J ends were trimmed by 6 bases and 8 bases, with 17 bases remaining between them. This CDR3 is 14 amino acids long. Using RNA template, CDR3s of TCR alpha and beta were amplified with iRepertoire arm-PCR. TCRdb re-derived calls from the multiplex PCR reads in MiXCR, one entry per CDR3 protein. The profile shows roughly 350,000 distinct CDR3 sequences, 41% of them singletons. Sequenced: glioma tissue, nonneoplastic brain tissue, or PBMCs (not recorded which). This sequence was found in a human donor with low-grade glioma or glioblastoma, undergoing nonglioma brain surgery, or in good health (not recorded which). V usage is TRBV7-3 and J usage is TRBJ2-1; D remains ambiguous. CDR3 sequence reads: CASRQRPGLDEQFF. The DNA for the CDR3 is TGTGCCAGCAGACAAAGGCCAGGTCTCGATGAGCAGTTCTTC.